This T cell receptor (beta chain) was retrieved from a study of blood T cells in healthy people across ages. Through a sample-barcoded 5' primer and a J-beta primer mix, a second PCR was run for roughly 6 to 12 cycles. The template-switch adaptor was a 5' adaptor with 12 random nucleotides. It tagged each cDNA molecule. TCRdb fed the 5' RACE reads into MiXCR, producing one record per CDR3 protein. The sample lists some 790,000 distinct CDR3 sequences, around 30% seen once, with 15% to 20% in the top ten. This clonotype was counted ten times or more. The antigen is undetermined. Study results and limitations: Age showed a roughly linear inverse relationship with TCR beta diversity per million T cells. Both higher diversity and more naive CD4+ cells marked long-lived donors when set against aged donors.

The V gene lost 1 base and the J gene lost 2 bases, with 11 bases spanning the gap. The CDR3 contains 15 residues. Collection of around 9.3 milliliters of peripheral blood was performed for each donor. The sample was blood. This sequence joins TRBV12-3 or TRBV12-4 and TRBJ1-1, with a possible D match to TRBD1 (6 bases). This receptor was obtained from a woman older than 75 in good health. The CDR3 loop reads CASSLVWGLNTEAFF. CDR3 nucleotides: TGTGCCAGCAGTTTAGTTTGGGGGCTTAACACTGAAGCTTTCTTT.